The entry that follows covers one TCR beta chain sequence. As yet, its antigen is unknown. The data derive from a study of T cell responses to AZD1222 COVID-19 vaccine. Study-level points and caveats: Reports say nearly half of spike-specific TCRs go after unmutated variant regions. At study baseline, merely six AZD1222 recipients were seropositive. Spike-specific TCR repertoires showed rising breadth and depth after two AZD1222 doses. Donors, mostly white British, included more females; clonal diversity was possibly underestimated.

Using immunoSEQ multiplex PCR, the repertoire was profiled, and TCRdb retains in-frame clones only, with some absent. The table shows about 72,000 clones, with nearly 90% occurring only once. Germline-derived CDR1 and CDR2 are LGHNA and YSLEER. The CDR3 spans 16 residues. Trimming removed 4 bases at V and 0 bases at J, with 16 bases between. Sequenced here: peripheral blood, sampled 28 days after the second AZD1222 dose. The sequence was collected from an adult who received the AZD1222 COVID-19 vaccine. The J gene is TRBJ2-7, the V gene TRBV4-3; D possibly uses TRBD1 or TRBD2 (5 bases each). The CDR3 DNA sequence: TGCGCCAGCAGCCTCAGTATGGGGCTAGCCTCCTACGAGCAGTACTTC. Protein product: CASSLSMGLASYEQYF.